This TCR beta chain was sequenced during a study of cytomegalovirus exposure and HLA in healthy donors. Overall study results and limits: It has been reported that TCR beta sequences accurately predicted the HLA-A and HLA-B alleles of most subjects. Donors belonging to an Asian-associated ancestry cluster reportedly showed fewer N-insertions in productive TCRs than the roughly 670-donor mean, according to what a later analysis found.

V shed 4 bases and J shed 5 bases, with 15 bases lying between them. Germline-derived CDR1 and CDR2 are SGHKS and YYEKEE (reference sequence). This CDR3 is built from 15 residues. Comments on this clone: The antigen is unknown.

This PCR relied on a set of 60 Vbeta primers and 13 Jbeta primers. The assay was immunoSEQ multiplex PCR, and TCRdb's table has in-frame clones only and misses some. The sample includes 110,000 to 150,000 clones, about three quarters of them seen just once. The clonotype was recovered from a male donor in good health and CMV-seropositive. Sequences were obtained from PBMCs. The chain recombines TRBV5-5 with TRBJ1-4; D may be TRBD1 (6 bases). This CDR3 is CASSLTRGANEKLFF. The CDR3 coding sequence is TGTGCCAGCAGCCTGACGCGGGGGGCGAATGAAAAACTGTTTTTT.